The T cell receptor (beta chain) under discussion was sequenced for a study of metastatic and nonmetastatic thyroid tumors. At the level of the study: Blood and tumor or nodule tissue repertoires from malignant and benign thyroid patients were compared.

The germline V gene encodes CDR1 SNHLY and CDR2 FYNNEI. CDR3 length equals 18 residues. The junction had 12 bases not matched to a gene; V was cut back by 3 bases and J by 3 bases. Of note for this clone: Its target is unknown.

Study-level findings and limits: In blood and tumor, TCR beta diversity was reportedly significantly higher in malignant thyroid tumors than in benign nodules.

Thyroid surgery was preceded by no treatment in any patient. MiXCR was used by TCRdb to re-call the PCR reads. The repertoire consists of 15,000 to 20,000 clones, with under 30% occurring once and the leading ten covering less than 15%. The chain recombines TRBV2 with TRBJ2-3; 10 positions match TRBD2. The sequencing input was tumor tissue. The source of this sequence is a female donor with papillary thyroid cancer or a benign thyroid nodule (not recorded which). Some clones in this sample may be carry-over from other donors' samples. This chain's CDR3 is CASSEVVVAGGGTDTQYF. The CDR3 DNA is TGTGCCAGCAGTGAGGTTGTGGTAGCGGGAGGCGGTACAGATACGCAGTATTTT. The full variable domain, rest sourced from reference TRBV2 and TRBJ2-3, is EPEVTQTPSHQVTQMGQEVILRCVPISNHLYFYWYRQILGQKVEFLVSFYNNEISEKSEIFDDQFSVERPDGSNFTLKIRSTKLEDSAMYFCASSEVVVAGGGTDTQYFGPGTRLTVL.